One sample yielded the 19 T cell receptor beta chains listed below, sequenced in a study of blood T cells in healthy people across ages. PCR was performed a second time for roughly 6 to 12 cycles using a sample-barcoded 5' primer and a J-beta primer mix. MiXCR, run by TCRdb on the 5' RACE reads, gives a single entry per CDR3 protein. The sample has fewer than 800,000 distinct CDR3 sequences, 32% seen once. Sequencing was done on a sample of blood. All receptors derive from a woman of 80 years or more in good health.

Many counts were recorded for this clonotype. The V call is TRBV12-3 or TRBV12-4, the J call TRBJ2-1; D gene uncertain. The CDR3 has 13 amino acids. V was pared by 4 bases and J by 8 bases, with 12 bases between. CDR3 DNA sequence: TGTGCCAGCAGTTGGGCCCGTAAGGATGAGCAGTTCTTC. The encoded protein is CASSWARKDEQFF.

The chain is built from TRBV7-2 and TRBJ2-5, with D maybe TRBD1 (6 bases). Germline V gene data show CDR1 as SGHTA and CDR2 as FQGNSA. The CDR3 contains 15 residues. The germline V and J ends were trimmed by 1 base and 1 base, with 10 bases remaining between them. The CDR3 DNA follows: TGTGCCAGCAGCTTAGATGGGACATTCCAAGAGACCCAGTACTTC. Translation gives CASSLDGTFQETQYF.

The chain recombines TRBV10-3 with TRBJ2-1, with D possibly being TRBD1 (6 bases). The CDR3 covers 16 residues. V was clipped by 0 bases and J by 0 bases, with 9 bases between them. Germline V gene sequence: CDR1 ENHRY, CDR2 SYGVKD. The chain's CDR3 is CAISESQGNSYNEQFF. As DNA, the CDR3 is TGTGCCATCAGTGAGTCGCAGGGGAACTCCTACAATGAGCAGTTCTTC.

This clonotype was seen more than once but under ten times. The V call is TRBV27, the J call TRBJ1-2, with D possibly matching TRBD1 (5 bases). The CDR3 is made up of 15 amino acids. Looked up from germline, CDR1 is MNHEY and CDR2 is SMNVEV (reference sequence). V dropped 0 bases and J dropped 4 bases, with 12 bases sitting between them. The CDR3 loop is CASSLSGGVGYGYTF. For the CDR3, the DNA is TGTGCCAGCAGTTTATCCGGAGGGGTGGGCTATGGCTACACCTTC.

The gene calls are TRBV4-1 and TRBJ1-2; TRBD1 is a possible D gene (6 bases). Trimming pared 0 bases from V and 3 bases from J, leaving 8 bases between. The germline V gene encodes CDR1 MGHRA and CDR2 YSYEKL. The CDR3 is 14 residues long. This CDR3 reads CASSQEGGDYGYTF. CDR3 in DNA: TGCGCCAGCAGCCAAGAAGGGGGAGACTATGGCTACACCTTC.

As DNA, the CDR3 is TGCAGTGCGAGACAGGGGTTTAGCACAGATACGCAGTATTTT. Translated, it gives CSARQGFSTDTQYF. V and J are TRBV20-1 and TRBJ2-3, with 8 bases lining up with TRBD1. Per germline, CDR1 DFQATT and CDR2 SNEGSKA (reference sequence). The CDR3 is made up of 14 amino acids. The V gene end was trimmed by 6 bases and the J gene end by 0 bases; junction bases not matched to a gene: 5.

This clonotype was seen many times. V is TRBV3-1 and J is TRBJ2-7; 10 bases agree with TRBD1. Germline CDR1 LGHDT, CDR2 YNNKEL (reference sequence). J was trimmed by 4 bases and V by 4 bases; bases with no gene match: 7. The CDR3 extends over 15 amino acids. CDR3: CASSPEDRGSYEQYF. In DNA, the CDR3 is TGTGCCAGCAGCCCGGAGGACAGGGGGTCGTACGAGCAGTACTTC.

As to this clonotype: Just one base apart from a much larger clone, this may be a read error. The chain is built from TRBV11-2 and TRBJ2-7, with 9 bases fitting TRBD2. Per germline, CDR1 SGHAT and CDR2 FQNNGV. The CDR3 length is 17 residues. V shed 2 bases, J shed 7 bases, and the junction held 15 bases outside the gene matches. CDR3 DNA sequence: TGTGCCAGCAGCTTAAAAACCCGAGCGGGGGGCCACAATGAGCAGTACTTC. This encodes CASSLKTRAGGHNEQYF.

This clonotype occurred many times. This chain links TRBV28 with TRBJ2-7, with D unresolved. The germline V gene encodes CDR1 MDHEN and CDR2 SYDVKM. V dropped 2 bases and J dropped 3 bases, with 8 bases sitting between them. The CDR3 contains 13 residues. CDR3 nucleotides: TGTGCCAGCAGTTTAAGGCAGTTCTACGAGCAGTACTTC. The encoded protein is CASSLRQFYEQYF.

Many counts were recorded for this clonotype. The chain uses TRBV7-2 and TRBJ2-7, with D hard to call. From germline, CDR1 is SGHTA and CDR2 FQGNSA. The length of the CDR3 is 11 residues. Deletions cut 5 bases from V and 3 bases from J, with 5 bases between. CDR3 sequence reads: CASSPFYEQYF. CDR3 nucleotides: TGTGCCAGCAGCCCCTTCTACGAGCAGTACTTC.

A word on this clonotype: Just one base apart from a much larger clone, this may be a read error. This rearrangement joins TRBV20-1 to TRBJ2-3; 8 positions match TRBD2. Trimming took 6 bases from V and 4 from J; bases not matched to a gene: 12. Germline V lookup: CDR1 DFQATT, CDR2 SNEGSKA (reference sequence). This CDR3 comprises 15 residues. The CDR3 protein is CSAEAGTSLADTQYF. CDR3 DNA sequence: TGCAGTGCCGAGGCCGGGACTAGTCTCGCAGATACGCAGTATTTT.

On this clonotype: A much larger clonotype is one base distant, so this may be a read error. The chain is built from TRBV7-2 and TRBJ1-1; TRBD1 is a possible D gene (5 bases). The CDR3 runs 15 residues. CDR1 is SGHTA and CDR2 is FQGNSA in the germline V gene. V was cut by 1 base and J by 3 bases, with 12 bases left in between. CDR3 nucleotide sequence: TGTGCCAGCAGCTTAGTAGGCAGGGCTGACACTGAAGCTTTCTTT. It translates to CASSLVGRADTEAFF.

The chain combines TRBV12-3 or TRBV12-4 with TRBJ2-5; tentatively, D is TRBD2 (5 bases). This CDR3 has 14 residues. V was shortened by 0 bases and J by 4 bases, with 9 bases between the two germline ends. CDR3 sequence reads: CASSLAGSGETQYF. The CDR3 coding sequence is TGTGCCAGCAGTTTAGCGGGGAGTGGAGAGACCCAGTACTTC.

This chain connects TRBV25-1 to TRBJ1-6; D call uncertain. Germline V lookup: CDR1 MGHDK, CDR2 SYGVNS. Trimming removed 2 bases at V and 10 bases at J, with 6 bases between. The CDR3 covers 12 residues. The chain's CDR3 is CASSERYSPLHF. The CDR3 region has the DNA TGTGCCAGCAGTGAACGATACTCACCCCTCCACTTT.

The chain couples TRBV18 to TRBJ1-2; D call uncertain. The CDR3 is 14 amino acids. Germline CDR1 KGHSH, CDR2 LQKENI. Between the trimmed V and J ends, which lost 2 bases and 6 bases, there was a span of 13 bases. CDR3 coding DNA: TGTGCCAGCTCACCAGACCGGTCTAGGGATGGCTACACCTTC. Translating gives CASSPDRSRDGYTF.

This clonotype was detected a few times. The genes are TRBV27 and TRBJ2-6, with TRBD1 identical over 7 bases. Germline V CDR1 and CDR2: MNHEY, SMNVEV (reference sequence). The CDR3 covers 18 residues. Trimming took 5 bases from V and 3 from J; bases not matched to a gene: 13. In DNA form, the CDR3 reads TGTGCCAGCAGTCGGAACAGGGGCACCCCAAGTGGGGCCAACGTCCTGACTTTC. Amino acid sequence: CASSRNRGTPSGANVLTF. The full variable domain, in which reference TRBV27 and TRBJ2-6 provide the parts outside the CDR3, is EAQVTQNPRYLITVTGKKLTVTCSQNMNHEYMSWYRQDPGLGLRQIYYSMNVEVTDKGDVPEGYKVSRKEKRNFPLILESPSPNQTSLYFCASSRNRGTPSGANVLTFGAGSRLTVL.

The table lists this clonotype with many counts. The germline gene is not matched at one end of the junction; a read error may be the cause. The rearrangement joins TRBV5-1 to TRBJ2-3, with D perhaps matching TRBD1 (5 bases). The CDR3 runs 14 residues. Looked up from germline, CDR1 is SGHRS and CDR2 is YFSETQ. CDR3 amino acids: CASSFQGSTDTQYF. DNA for the CDR3: TGTGCCAGCAGTTTTCAGGGTAGCACAGATACGCAGTATTTT.

To note about this clonotype: A much bigger clone sits one base away, suggesting this may be a read error. The chain combines TRBV12-3 or TRBV12-4 with TRBJ2-4; TRBD1 might be the D (6 bases). Near its end, the DNA agrees better with TRBJ2-5, so the J call may be wrong. The CDR3 is made up of 14 amino acids. Here the CDR3 reads CASSADRSQETQYF. The CDR3 DNA reads TGTGCCAGCAGTGCCGACAGGAGTCAAGAGACCCAGTACTTC.

About this clonotype: A much larger clone differs from this one at a single base, so this may be a read error. Here the CDR3 omits its conserved ending phenylalanine or tryptophan, so a read error is the likely source. The chain's CDR3 is CATSGGGSRYEQYY. The CDR3 nucleotides read TGTGCCACCAGCGGAGGGGGGTCACGGTACGAGCAGTACTAC. The chain carries TRBV15 and TRBJ2-7; D possibly uses TRBD1 or TRBD2 (6 bases each). CDR1 is LNHNV, CDR2 YYDKDF, per germline (reference sequence). The CDR3 has 14 amino acids. Trimming removed 5 bases from V and 4 bases from J, with 15 bases in between.